This T cell receptor beta chain emerged from a study of T cell changes during pregnancy in multiple sclerosis. V lost 7 bases, J lost 2 bases, and 19 bases lay in between. Germline lookup yields CDR1 LGHNA and CDR2 YNFKEQ. This CDR3 is 16 amino acids long. Measured with immunoSEQ multiplex PCR; TCRdb has only the in-frame clones, and not every one. The table records about 23,000 clones, around nine tenths of them present only once. This chain links TRBV4-2 with TRBJ2-3, with D possibly TRBD2 on 6 matching bases. This TCR derives from a female donor with multiple sclerosis, enrolled in a pregnancy study. This specimen was CD8+ T cells from peripheral blood mononuclear cells, taken in the first trimester of pregnancy. CDR3 sequence: CASTEGVGGVTDTQYF. DNA of the CDR3: TGTGCCAGCACCGAGGGAGTGGGAGGTGTCACAGATACGCAGTATTTT.